Presented here are 22 T cell receptor beta chains from one specimen sequenced in a study of shared clonotypes between healthy human individuals. Method: immunoSEQ multiplex PCR; TCRdb's copy keeps in-frame clones and lacks some. The sample includes about 1.5 million clones, around 97% of them seen just once. Source material: naive CD4+ T cells sorted from blood. Subset in this sample: CD45RA+ positively selected. These receptor sequences come from a man aged 25 to 40 in good health.

The V call is TRBV2, the J call TRBJ1-2, with D perhaps matching TRBD1 (6 bases). CDR3 length: 14 residues. CDR1 is SNHLY, CDR2 FYNNEI, per germline. Deletions cut 4 bases from V and 3 bases from J, with 12 bases between. The CDR3 sequence: CASSGTARDYGYTF. CDR3 nucleotide sequence: TGTGCCAGCAGTGGGACAGCCCGGGACTATGGCTACACCTTC. The complete variable domain, with remaining parts taken from reference TRBV2 and TRBJ1-2, reads EPEVTQTPSHQVTQMGQEVILRCVPISNHLYFYWYRQILGQKVEFLVSFYNNEISEKSEIFDDQFSVERPDGSNFTLKIRSTKLEDSAMYFCASSGTARDYGYTFGSGTRLTVV.

The rearrangement links TRBV7-9 to TRBJ2-7, with no clear D. Germline CDR1 reads SEHNR; CDR2 reads FQNEAQ (reference sequence). Trimming removed 2 bases at V and 0 bases at J, with 11 bases between. The CDR3 has 15 amino acids. The CDR3 region has the DNA TGTGCCAGCAGCTTAAGTAGTACCAGCTCCTACGAGCAGTACTTC. Its protein product is CASSLSSTSSYEQYF.

The chain has TRBV4-1 and TRBJ2-6; D not resolved. The ends were cut back, 5 bases at V and 2 bases at J, with 10 bases in the middle. The CDR3 runs 15 residues. CDR1 is MGHRA, CDR2 YSYEKL, per germline. The CDR3: CASSSPSAGANVLTF. The CDR3 nucleotides read TGCGCCAGCAGCTCCCCCTCGGCTGGGGCCAACGTCCTGACTTTC.

In the case of this clone: This sample also contains other DNA sequences that code for the same CDR3. The chain links TRBV20-1 to TRBJ1-4; D call uncertain. Trimming cost V 5 bases and J 5 bases, with 3 bases left between them. Germline lookup yields CDR1 DFQATT and CDR2 SNEGSKA (reference sequence). The CDR3 runs to 10 residues. The CDR3 DNA reads TGCAGTGCTCTCAATGAAAAACTGTTTTTT. It codes for CSALNEKLFF.

The gene calls are TRBV4-1 and TRBJ2-5; maybe TRBD1 (6 bases). V shed 2 bases and J shed 5 bases, with 12 bases lying between them. Germline CDR1 and CDR2: MGHRA and YSYEKL. The CDR3 is 14 amino acids. The CDR3 sequence: CASSQSQGWETQYF. The CDR3 region has the DNA TGCGCCAGCAGCCAATCACAGGGATGGGAGACCCAGTACTTC.

The genes are TRBV10-3 and TRBJ2-7; 10 nucleotides match TRBD2. Germline CDR1 is ENHRY and CDR2 is SYGVKD. The CDR3 extends over 15 amino acids. After removal of 6 bases from V and 6 bases from J, the junction contained 11 bases not matched to a gene. The CDR3 is CAISEGPSGSGEQYF. The CDR3 DNA is TGTGCCATCAGCGAAGGTCCTAGCGGGAGCGGCGAGCAGTACTTC.

This chain connects TRBV28 to TRBJ2-1, with D tentatively TRBD2 (5 bases). The CDR3 has 14 amino acids. V was pared by 5 bases and J by 7 bases, with 15 bases between. Germline values: CDR1 MDHEN, CDR2 SYDVKM. The CDR3 DNA follows: TGTGCCAGCAGTATACAGCGGCCCCTAAATGAGCAGTTCTTC. Translating gives CASSIQRPLNEQFF.

This clone appeared once. The J gene is TRBJ2-3, the V gene TRBV14; possible D gene TRBD2, 6 bases. The V end lost 8 bases, the J end lost 5 bases, and 14 bases lay between the germline ends. Germline V gene sequence: CDR1 SGHDN, CDR2 FVKESK. This CDR3 has 13 residues. The CDR3 nucleotides read TGTGCCAGCGGCTTATCGACTAGAGATACGCAGTATTTT. It translates to CASGLSTRDTQYF.

The J gene is TRBJ2-7, the V gene TRBV29-1, with 10 positions matching TRBD1. The CDR3 is 13 amino acids. Germline CDR1 is SQVTM and CDR2 is ANQGSEA. This CDR3 reads CSATGTGVYEQYF. The CDR3, as DNA: TGCAGTGCAACCGGGACAGGGGTCTACGAGCAGTACTTC.

In DNA, the CDR3 is TGTGCCAGCAGCTTAGATCAACTGTACAATGAGCAGTTCTTC. Residues: CASSLDQLYNEQFF. The chain carries TRBV11-3 and TRBJ2-1, with D unresolved. Germline CDR1 reads SGHNT; CDR2 reads YENEEA. The germline V and J ends were trimmed by 0 bases and 4 bases, with 7 bases remaining between them. This CDR3 contains 14 residues. Variable domain in full (rest from reference TRBV11-3 and TRBJ2-1): EAGVVQSPRYKIIEKKQPVAFWCNPISGHNTLYWYLQNLGQGPELLIRYENEEAVDDSQLPKDRFSAERLKGVDSTLKIQPAELGDSAVYLCASSLDQLYNEQFFGPGTRLTVL.

The V call is TRBV5-6, the J call TRBJ2-3, with 14 bases that match TRBD2. V shed 4 bases, J shed 6 bases, and the junction held 10 bases outside the gene matches. Germline CDR1 is SGHDT and CDR2 is YYEEEE. The CDR3 extends over 17 amino acids. The chain's CDR3 is CASSLPGLAGGRDTQYF. The CDR3 DNA reads as TGTGCCAGCAGCCTCCCAGGACTAGCGGGAGGTAGGGATACGCAGTATTTT.

This rearrangement joins TRBV2 to TRBJ1-1, with D uncertain. Trimming removed 6 bases from V and 5 bases from J, with 4 bases in between. Germline V CDR1 and CDR2: SNHLY, FYNNEI. CDR3 length equals 10 residues. CDR3: CASRETEAFF. The CDR3 DNA reads as TGTGCCAGCAGAGAGACTGAAGCTTTCTTT.

This sequence joins TRBV4-1 and TRBJ2-1, with a tentative D call TRBD1 (6 bases). The CDR3 sequence is 16 residues long. Germline V gene lookup returns CDR1 MGHRA and CDR2 YSYEKL. V lost 4 bases and J 0 bases, leaving 13 bases between the germline ends. CDR3 sequence (DNA): TGCGCCAGCAGCCGGGGAGCGGACAGCTCCTACAATGAGCAGTTCTTC. Its translation is CASSRGADSSYNEQFF.

This chain links TRBV5-1 with TRBJ2-4; the match to TRBD2 covers 11 bases. The CDR3 runs 20 residues. The germline gives CDR1 SGHRS, CDR2 YFSETQ. Trimming cost V 4 bases and J 0 bases; bases outside gene matches: 15. CDR3 sequence (DNA): TGCGCCAGCAGCCCGGAACTAGCGGGAGTTACCGGCATAGCCAAAAACATTCAGTACTTC. Amino acid sequence: CASSPELAGVTGIAKNIQYF.

The chain uses TRBV19 and TRBJ2-2; perhaps TRBD1 as D (6 bases). Trimming shortened V by 3 bases and J by 0 bases, and 8 bases separated the two germline ends. Germline CDR1 reads LNHDA; CDR2 reads SQIVND (reference sequence). This CDR3 has 15 residues. As DNA, the CDR3 is TGTGCCAGTAGTATTACAGGGTCGAACACCGGGGAGCTGTTTTTT. Translation gives CASSITGSNTGELFF.

V and J are TRBV7-7 and TRBJ2-6; no clear D. Deletions cut 1 base from V and 0 bases from J, with 7 bases between. The CDR3 consists of 16 residues. The germline CDR1 and CDR2 sequences are SSHAT and FNYEAQ (reference sequence). The CDR3 reads CASSLVVNSGANVLTF. The DNA for the CDR3 is TGTGCCAGCAGCTTAGTTGTAAACTCTGGGGCCAACGTCCTGACTTTC.

This rearrangement joins TRBV6-5 to TRBJ2-1; D is possibly TRBD2 (5 bases). The V gene lost 0 bases and the J gene lost 6 bases, with 15 bases spanning the gap. Per the germline V gene, CDR1 is MNHEY and CDR2 is SVGAGI. The length of the CDR3 is 16 residues. The CDR3: CASSYSTVARGNEQFF. For the CDR3, the DNA is TGTGCCAGCAGTTACTCGACGGTAGCGAGAGGCAATGAGCAGTTCTTC.

The rearrangement links TRBV7-8 to TRBJ2-7, with 7 bases aligning to TRBD1. CDR1 is SGHVS and CDR2 is FQNEAQ in the germline V gene. The CDR3 length is 15 residues. Trimming removed 0 bases from V and 6 bases from J; junction bases left unmatched: 8. As DNA, the CDR3 is TGTGCCAGCAGCTTAGCGGAGACAGGGTCAATCGAGCAGTACTTC. Protein product: CASSLAETGSIEQYF.

V usage is TRBV6-4 and J usage is TRBJ2-1; TRBD2 matches at 7 bases. Trimming took 0 bases from V and 1 from J; bases not matched to a gene: 12. The CDR3 loop spans 19 amino acids. CDR1 MRHNA and CDR2 SNTAGT come from the germline V gene. CDR3 bases: TGTGCCAGCAGTGACTCCCTTCTAGCGGCTGGGGATTCCTACAATGAGCAGTTCTTC. Encoded protein: CASSDSLLAAGDSYNEQFF.

This sequence joins TRBV14 and TRBJ2-3, with 7 bases lining up with TRBD2. The CDR3 length is 16 residues. Germline V gene lookup returns CDR1 SGHDN and CDR2 FVKESK. J was trimmed by 0 bases and V by 2 bases; bases with no gene match: 5. The CDR3 DNA reads TGTGCCAGCAGCCAACTACTAGCGCGAAGCACAGATACGCAGTATTTT. It translates to CASSQLLARSTDTQYF.

J is TRBJ2-1 and V is TRBV18; D might be TRBD2 (6 bases). The V and J ends lost 7 bases and 7 bases respectively, with 17 bases between them. Germline V CDR1 and CDR2: KGHSH, LQKENI. CDR3 length equals 14 residues. CDR3 region: CASCRDSRWNEQFF. Here the CDR3 DNA reads TGTGCCAGCTGCCGGGACTCACGGTGGAATGAGCAGTTCTTC. Based on the CDR3 plus reference TRBV18 and TRBJ2-1, the full variable domain is NAGVMQNPRHLVRRRGQEARLRCSPMKGHSHVYWYRQLPEEGLKFMVYLQKENIIDESGMPKERFSAEFPKEGPSILRIQQVVRGDSAAYFCASCRDSRWNEQFFGPGTRLTVL.

Comment on this clone: The same CDR3 also results from other DNA sequences found in this sample. The chain has TRBV5-4 and TRBJ1-5, with D unclear. The CDR3 is made up of 13 amino acids. Germline V lookup: CDR1 SGHNT, CDR2 YYREEE (reference sequence). V was trimmed by 2 bases and J by 2 bases, leaving 5 bases between them. In DNA, the CDR3 is TGTGCCAGCAGCTTTCAGGGCAATCAGCCCCAGCATTTT. This sequence encodes CASSFQGNQPQHF. Supplemented by reference TRBV5-4 and TRBJ1-5, the full variable domain reads ETGVTQSPTHLIKTRGQQVTLRCSSQSGHNTVSWYQQALGQGPQFIFQYYREEENGRGNFPPRFSGLQFPNYSSELNVNALELDDSALYLCASSFQGNQPQHFGDGTRLSIL.